This T cell receptor (beta chain) was documented in a study of blood T cells in healthy people across ages. The authors ran a second PCR of 7 to 11 cycles using a sample-barcoded 5' primer and a J-beta primer mix. A single record per CDR3 protein comes from TCRdb applying MiXCR to the 5' RACE reads. The sample includes 720,000 or so distinct CDR3 sequences, 40% to 50% of them seen just once. Germline CDR1 SEHNR, CDR2 FQNEAQ (reference sequence). After removal of 5 bases from V and 0 bases from J, the junction contained 10 bases not matched to a gene. This CDR3 region has 17 residues. The rearrangement joins TRBV7-9 to TRBJ2-4, with 7 positions matching TRBD1. Sequenced material: blood. The clonotype comes from a man older than 75 in good health. The CDR3 DNA follows: TGTGCCAGCAGCCCATTACAGGGGTTTGCAGCCAAAAACATTCAGTACTTC. Translating it yields CASSPLQGFAAKNIQYF.